Listed here are 22 T cell receptor beta chains from one sample, sequenced in a study of shared T cell receptors in the human thymus listed by TCRdb under 2021. The library was made by the immunoSEQ multiplex PCR assay. Entries here come from immuneACCESS through TCRdb and include only in-frame sequences with V and J called. Some clones fail to appear in such tables; in the studies checked, an unresolved V gene covers under half of the shortfall, and the cause of the remainder is unknown. This sample holds some 640,000 clones; 80% to 90% were observed only once. The ten largest make up just under 0.0095% of the sample. The data also belong to a second study, concerning human thymus T cells.

The sample consisted of thymocytes. The receptors originated from a boy under two years old with a congenital heart defect. Donor details come from another sample of the same person, matched by shared clones.

The rearrangement joins TRBV14 to TRBJ1-1; 9 bases are a match to TRBD1. The CDR3 totals 15 residues. CDR1 SGHDN and CDR2 FVKESK come from the germline V gene. V dropped 0 bases and J dropped 4; count of bases not matched to a gene: 3. This CDR3 reads CASSQDGTGTTEAFF. CDR3 sequence (DNA): TGTGCCAGCAGCCAAGATGGGACAGGGACCACTGAAGCTTTCTTT. The full variable domain, in which reference TRBV14 and TRBJ1-1 provide the parts outside the CDR3, is EAGVTQFPSHSVIEKGQTVTLRCDPISGHDNLYWYRRVMGKEIKFLLHFVKESKQDESGMPNNRFLAERTGGTYSTLKVQPAELEDSGVYFCASSQDGTGTTEAFFGQGTRLTVV.

This sequence joins TRBV5-1 and TRBJ2-3; 9 positions agree with TRBD1. The CDR3 contains 17 residues. Germline CDR1 reads SGHRS; CDR2 reads YFSETQ. Losses at the gene ends were 0 bases for V and 3 bases for J; bases not matched to a gene: 8. CDR3 nucleotides: TGCGCCAGCAGCTTGGACAGGGGGCGAGGGATGACAGATACGCAGTATTTT. It encodes CASSLDRGRGMTDTQYF.

The rearrangement links TRBV28 to TRBJ2-7; TRBD1 aligns across 9 bases. V gave up 6 bases and J gave up 2 bases; unmatched junction bases: 5. CDR3 length equals 14 residues. The germline V gene has CDR1 MDHEN and CDR2 SYDVKM. For the CDR3, the DNA is TGTGCCAGCAGGCCGGGACAGGGTCCCTACGAGCAGTACTTC. Protein product: CASRPGQGPYEQYF. The full variable domain, its missing parts supplied by reference TRBV28 and TRBJ2-7, is DVKVTQSSRYLVKRTGEKVFLECVQDMDHENMFWYRQDPGLGLRLIYFSYDVKMKEKGDIPEGYSVSREKKERFSLILESASTNQTSMYLCASRPGQGPYEQYFGPGTRLTVT.

V is TRBV5-5 and J is TRBJ2-3, with D unclear. This CDR3 is 18 amino acids long. V was trimmed by 0 bases and J by 2 bases, leaving 19 bases between them. The germline gives CDR1 SGHKS, CDR2 YYEKEE (reference sequence). In DNA, the CDR3 is TGTGCCAGCAGCTTGGCCTCTTCAAACCGCGGCCTCACAGATACGCAGTATTTT. Its protein is CASSLASSNRGLTDTQYF.

The J gene is TRBJ1-1, the V gene TRBV5-6; D might be TRBD1 (6 bases). This CDR3 is built from 15 residues. Germline V gene sequence: CDR1 SGHDT, CDR2 YYEEEE. With 4 bases removed from V and 4 bases from J, the gap between germline ends came to 17 bases. The DNA for the CDR3 is TGTGCCAGCAGCCTCTCGGGGGGCTCGGGCACTGAAGCTTTCTTT. Translated, it gives CASSLSGGSGTEAFF.

This clone occurred a few times. The genes are TRBV6-5 and TRBJ1-1; 7 bases map to TRBD1. CDR1 is MNHEY and CDR2 is SVGAGI in the germline V gene. The CDR3 extends over 16 amino acids. V lost 3 bases to trimming and J lost 1 base; unmatched junction nucleotides: 8. DNA for the CDR3: TGTGCCAGCAGTTATTTGACAGGGACTCGGAACACTGAAGCTTTCTTT. Translation gives CASSYLTGTRNTEAFF.

The chain recombines TRBV5-4 with TRBJ1-1; 8 nucleotides match TRBD1. The CDR3 sequence is 14 residues long. The germline CDR1 and CDR2 sequences are SGHNT and YYREEE (reference sequence). After removal of 3 bases from V and 7 bases from J, the junction contained 8 bases not matched to a gene. The CDR3, as DNA: TGTGCCAGCAGCTCCCACGGGACAGGAGTTGAAGCTTTCTTT. This translates into CASSSHGTGVEAFF.

The chain uses TRBV18 and TRBJ2-3, with 12 nucleotides matching TRBD2. J lost 1 base, V lost 6 bases, and 17 bases had no gene match. The CDR3 covers 20 residues. Germline CDR1 reads KGHSH; CDR2 reads LQKENI. CDR3 nucleotide sequence: TGTGCCAGCTCTAACACCATCACGCTAGCGGGAGGGCCCGGCACAGATACGCAGTATTTT. Translated, it gives CASSNTITLAGGPGTDTQYF.

The chain employs TRBV7-9 and TRBJ2-3, with a possible D match to TRBD2 (6 bases). Germline CDR1 is SEHNR and CDR2 is FQNEAQ (reference sequence). Deletions cut 5 bases from V and 0 bases from J, with 12 bases between. The CDR3 is 15 residues long. CDR3 sequence: CASSPTSSSTDTQYF. The CDR3 coding sequence is TGTGCCAGCAGCCCTACTAGCAGTAGCACAGATACGCAGTATTTT.

The V and J genes are TRBV27 and TRBJ1-5, with D perhaps TRBD1 (6 bases). CDR1 is MNHEY, CDR2 SMNVEV, per germline (reference sequence). This CDR3 region has 16 residues. V was pared by 7 bases and J by 1 base, with 17 bases between. For the CDR3, the DNA is TGTGCCAGCACCCTCTCGGGAAGGGGGAGCAATCAGCCCCAGCATTTT. The encoded protein is CASTLSGRGSNQPQHF.

This clone showed up just a few times. The chain joins TRBV11-2 to TRBJ2-7, with D tentatively TRBD2 (6 bases). The germline CDR1 and CDR2 sequences are SGHAT and FQNNGV. The CDR3 has 15 amino acids. The V gene lost 2 bases and the J gene lost 3 bases, with 14 bases spanning the gap. The CDR3 spells CASSLRLVVGYEQYF. DNA for the CDR3: TGTGCCAGCAGCTTACGACTAGTCGTAGGCTACGAGCAGTACTTC.

The rearrangement uses TRBV14 and TRBJ2-2, with 7 bases lining up with TRBD1. The CDR3 has 16 amino acids. Per germline, CDR1 SGHDN and CDR2 FVKESK. With 3 bases clipped from V and 4 bases from J, the junction kept 8 bases outside the gene matches. CDR3 sequence: CASSHEIDRATGELFF. CDR3 DNA: TGTGCCAGCAGCCATGAAATAGACAGGGCCACCGGGGAGCTGTTTTTT.

This chain links TRBV28 with TRBJ2-7; 9 nucleotides align to TRBD1. The CDR3 sequence is 15 residues long. The V gene's germline CDR1 is MDHEN and CDR2 SYDVKM. V was clipped by 4 bases and J by 5 bases; unmatched bases: 9. CDR3 protein: CASSYQTGGLDEQYF. The CDR3, as DNA: TGTGCCAGCAGTTACCAGACAGGGGGACTGGACGAGCAGTACTTC.

This clone occurred once. The chain couples TRBV5-1 to TRBJ2-5; the match to TRBD2 covers 9 bases. CDR1 is SGHRS and CDR2 is YFSETQ in the germline V gene. The V and J ends lost 1 base and 2 bases, in that order; junction bases with no gene match: 6. CDR3 length: 16 residues. CDR3 protein: CASSLPLAGTQETQYF. In DNA form, the CDR3 reads TGCGCCAGCAGCTTGCCTCTAGCGGGAACTCAAGAGACCCAGTACTTC.

The chain has TRBV7-9 and TRBJ2-1; TRBD1 aligns across 8 bases. Germline values: CDR1 SEHNR, CDR2 FQNEAQ (reference sequence). The CDR3 spans 14 residues. V gave up 6 bases and J gave up 3 bases; unmatched junction bases: 4. The CDR3 region is CASSGQGHYNEQFF. CDR3 DNA sequence: TGTGCCAGCAGTGGACAGGGACACTACAATGAGCAGTTCTTC.

The DNA of the CDR3 is TGTGCCAGCAGTTCGAATCGAACAGGGGAGCAGCCCCAGCATTTT. Protein sequence: CASSSNRTGEQPQHF. J is TRBJ1-5 and V is TRBV27; 7 bases agree with TRBD1. The CDR3 runs 15 residues. V lost 4 bases and J lost 7; bases outside the gene matches: 10. Germline V gene sequence: CDR1 MNHEY, CDR2 SMNVEV (reference sequence).

The V and J genes are TRBV6-5 and TRBJ2-5; the D is unclear. The germline V gene encodes CDR1 MNHEY and CDR2 SVGAGI. V lost 7 bases and J lost 4, with 7 bases in between. The CDR3 covers 11 residues. The CDR3 protein is CASKRLETQYF. CDR3 coding DNA: TGTGCCAGCAAGAGGCTAGAGACCCAGTACTTC.

V is TRBV27 and J is TRBJ2-7; TRBD1 agrees at 9 bases. This CDR3 spans 15 amino acids. Germline values: CDR1 MNHEY, CDR2 SMNVEV (reference sequence). J gave up 4 bases and V 4 bases, and 8 bases lay outside the gene matches. The CDR3: CASSSTGQGYYEQYF. The CDR3 DNA follows: TGTGCCAGCAGTTCGACGGGACAGGGATATTACGAGCAGTACTTC.

This clone has just a few counts. This chain links TRBV28 with TRBJ2-1, with 7 bases aligning to TRBD2. This CDR3 has 16 amino acids. V shed 6 bases and J 1 base; nucleotides not matched to a gene: 9. The germline gives CDR1 MDHEN, CDR2 SYDVKM. The CDR3 DNA follows: TGTGCCAGCAGAGAACGGACTAGTTGTTCCTACAATGAGCAGTTCTTC. This codes for CASRERTSCSYNEQFF.

Comments on this clone: In the same sample, other DNA sequences code for this CDR3. V and J are TRBV7-2 and TRBJ2-2; D not resolved. The CDR3 loop spans 12 amino acids. Germline V gene lookup returns CDR1 SGHTA and CDR2 FQGNSA. The V gene lost 5 bases and the J gene lost 6 bases, with 7 bases spanning the gap. The CDR3 loop is CASSPRAGELFF. The CDR3 DNA follows: TGTGCCAGCAGCCCCCGCGCCGGGGAGCTGTTTTTT.

This chain connects TRBV15 to TRBJ2-5; 8 nucleotides align to TRBD2. The V gene's germline CDR1 is LNHNV and CDR2 YYDKDF (reference sequence). This CDR3 is built from 16 residues. Trimming removed 1 base from V and 5 bases from J; junction bases left unmatched: 9. The CDR3 loop reads CATSRVKAGVWETQYF. The CDR3 DNA reads TGTGCCACCAGCAGAGTGAAAGCGGGGGTGTGGGAGACCCAGTACTTC.

The chain is built from TRBV15 and TRBJ1-1; D call uncertain. The germline V gene encodes CDR1 LNHNV and CDR2 YYDKDF (reference sequence). CDR3 length: 14 amino acids. The germline V and J ends were trimmed by 4 bases and 5 bases, with 14 bases remaining between them. CDR3 sequence: CATSIRDVRTEAFF. CDR3 coding DNA: TGTGCCACCAGCATTAGAGACGTGAGGACTGAAGCTTTCTTT.